Below, one TCR beta chain is given with its context. No antigen is known for it. The record has no base qualities; no much larger clone is one base away. Read against the paper, the sample's treatment or condition label means: some 20 received Ad26.COV2.S at low or high dose, single or two shots; about 5 received placebo; per-sample allocation not given. For vaccine and placebo recipients, repertoires were sequenced using samples collected on day 63 after the first injection. In Cohort 1b, about 27 adults aged 18-55 years were enrolled at a single site in Boston, USA, between 29 July and 7 August 2020. As a vaccine, Ad26.COV2.S was a replication-incompetent adenovirus type 26 vector that expressed a prefusion-stabilized SARS-CoV-2 spike protein derived from the original Wuhan strain. Trimming costs V 6 bases and J 8 bases, and their ends lie 16 bases apart. There are 13 amino acids in the CDR3, from cysteine to phenylalanine inclusive. The only DNA kept is the CDR3, 39 bases in frame from the first base.

TCRbeta CDR3 regions were sequenced with the immunoSEQ Assay. After extraction, genomic DNA underwent amplification by bias-controlled multiplex PCR, followed by high-throughput sequencing. From the authors' description of their analysis: To quantify the absolute abundance of each unique TCRbeta CDR3 region, sequences were collapsed and filtered. T cell fraction was estimated by normalizing TCRbeta template counts to usable DNA, with usable DNA measured through amplification of reference genes found in all nucleated cells. Repertoire TCRs were annotated as SARS-CoV-2-specific by exact matching of V gene, CDR3 amino acid sequence and J gene to a known reactive TCR set. The reference SARS-CoV-2 TCR set was derived from MIRA and filtered for enrichment in COVID-19-positive ImmuneCODE repertoires, a step that removed public or cross-reactive TCRs. Drawing on the MIRA antigens, annotated TCRs were analysed further at the level of specific ORF or position within ORF. Breadth was defined as annotated unique rearrangements over total unique productive rearrangements; depth was the summed frequency of those rearrangements. Group comparisons of TCR breadth used two-sided Wilcoxon rank-sum tests. Entries here come from immuneACCESS through TCRdb and include only in-frame sequences with V and J called. Some clones fail to appear in such tables; in the studies checked, an unresolved V gene covers under half of the shortfall, and the cause of the remainder is unknown. Clone size and V and J calls were adopted from that table, with D and trimming inferred from the DNA. This sample holds approximately 240,000 clones; over 75% were observed only once. Clones ranked in the top ten supply about 11% of the sample.

This sample stems from a study of Ad26.COV2.S vaccination and SARS-CoV-2 variants (dated by TCRdb to 2020 to 2023). At the level of the whole study: Vaccine-arm donors were drawn from COV1001, a multicentre, randomized, double-blind, placebo-controlled phase I-IIa trial of Ad26.COV2.S in healthy adults. Ad26.COV2.S was given intramuscularly at 5x10^10 or 1x10^11 viral particles, as a single shot or as two shots 56 days apart. The specificity and breadth of SARS-CoV-2-reactive T cell receptors after Ad26.COV2.S vaccination were assessed by TCRbeta repertoire sequencing. The TCR-sequenced set comprised approximately 32 samples: some 20 Ad26.COV2.S vaccine recipients, 5 placebo recipients and 8 SARS-CoV-2 convalescent individuals. Trial participants were randomized into five groups of five: low-dose or high-dose Ad26.COV2.S given once or twice, or placebo on both occasions. Blinding of investigators to trial group allocation was maintained during experiments and outcome assessment.

Overall study results and their limits: Ad26.COV2.S recipients had higher spike-specific TCR breadth than placebo recipients (P = 0.0014). The study lacked the statistical power to compare responses across vaccine doses or regimens. Non-spike TCR breadth was comparable between vaccine and placebo recipients, consistent with the vaccine containing only spike. It was noted by the authors that total T cell responses may have been underestimated by the TCR breadth and depth analyses. After vaccination, substantial breadth of spike-specific CD8+ and CD4+ T cell responses was reported.

The V and J genes are TRBV12-3 or TRBV12-4 and TRBJ1-2; no D gene can be assigned with confidence. The sequence came from a person aged 18-65 years who received the Ad26.COV2.S COVID-19 vaccine or a placebo. The sample here was peripheral blood, taken in a trial of Ad26.COV2.S vaccine versus placebo. The DNA is TGTGCCAGCAGCCCTGGCAGCGTGGGAGGCTACACCTTC. This gives the protein CASSPGSVGGYTF.